This T cell receptor beta chain was observed in a study of liver allograft versus peripheral blood T cells. At the level of the study: Graft-liver T cell receptor repertoires were compared against recipient peripheral blood repertoires.

Relative to its sample, this clonotype is large (0.1 to 1%). The antigen is undetermined. Findings and limits, study-wide: Intragraft T cell receptor repertoires of liver allografts were reportedly distinct from those in peripheral blood.

The germline V and J ends were trimmed by 5 bases and 9 bases, with 14 bases remaining between them. CDR1 PRHDT and CDR2 FYEKMQ come from the germline V gene (reference sequence). This CDR3 is built from 14 residues. TCRdb called the reads again in MiXCR, with one record for every CDR3 protein. The table shows several thousand distinct CDR3 sequences, with approximately 17% occurring only once. The rearrangement uses TRBV13 and TRBJ1-6; D ambiguous. The source is a human patient who had a liver transplant. Some T cells may trace back to the graft donor. CDR3 in DNA: TGTGCCAGCAGCCGCCGAGATGTTGGTTCACCCCTCCACTTT. It translates to CASSRRDVGSPLHF.